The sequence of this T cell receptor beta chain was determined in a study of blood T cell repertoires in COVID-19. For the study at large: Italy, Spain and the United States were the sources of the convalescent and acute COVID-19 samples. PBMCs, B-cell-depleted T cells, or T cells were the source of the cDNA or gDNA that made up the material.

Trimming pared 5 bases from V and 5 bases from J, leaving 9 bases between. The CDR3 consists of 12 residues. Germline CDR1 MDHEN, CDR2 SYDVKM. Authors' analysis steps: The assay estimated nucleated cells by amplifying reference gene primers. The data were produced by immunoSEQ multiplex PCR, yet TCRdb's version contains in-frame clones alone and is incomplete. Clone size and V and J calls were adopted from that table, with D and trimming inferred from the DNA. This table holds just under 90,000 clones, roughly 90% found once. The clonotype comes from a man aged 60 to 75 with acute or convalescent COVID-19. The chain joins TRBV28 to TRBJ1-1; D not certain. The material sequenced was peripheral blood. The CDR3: CASSRQRTEAFF. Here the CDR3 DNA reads TGTGCCAGCAGTCGACAACGAACTGAAGCTTTCTTT. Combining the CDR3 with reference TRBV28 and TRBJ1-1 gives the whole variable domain DVKVTQSSRYLVKRTGEKVFLECVQDMDHENMFWYRQDPGLGLRLIYFSYDVKMKEKGDIPEGYSVSREKKERFSLILESASTNQTSMYLCASSRQRTEAFFGQGTRLTVV.